These 11 T cell receptor beta chains were all obtained from the same sample, sequenced in a study of shared clonotypes between healthy human individuals. Some clones are missing from TCRdb's copy, which holds only in-frame ones; the method was immunoSEQ multiplex PCR. The table lists approximately 1,000,000 clones, approximately 75% of them singletons. Sequenced sample: memory CD4+ T cells from PBMCs. Noted subset: CD45RA-negative fraction. The receptors stem from a man in his late teens or twenties in good health. Some clones in this sample may be carry-over from other donors' samples.

The CDR3 spells CASSLWSLAGGPGEQFF. CDR3 nucleotides: TGTGCCAGCAGTTTATGGTCTCTAGCGGGAGGGCCGGGCGAGCAGTTCTTC. The V gene is TRBV28, the J gene TRBJ2-7; 12 bases line up with TRBD2. The J call may be faulty, since TRBJ2-1 better matches the DNA end. The V gene's germline CDR1 is MDHEN and CDR2 SYDVKM. The CDR3 length is 17 residues.

CDR3 protein: CSVVPEETQYF. As DNA, the CDR3 is TGCAGCGTTGTACCGGAAGAGACCCAGTACTTC. The rearrangement links TRBV29-1 to TRBJ2-5; no clear D gene. CDR1 is SQVTM, CDR2 ANQGSEA, per germline. CDR3 length: 11 residues. V lost 4 bases to trimming and J lost 3 bases, with 6 bases between them.

The genes are TRBV6-6 and TRBJ1-2; D is ambiguous. CDR1 is MNHNY, CDR2 SVGAGI, per germline (reference sequence). Trimming cost V 2 bases and J 7 bases, with 11 bases left between them. This CDR3 contains 13 residues. DNA for the CDR3: TGTGCCAGCAGTTACCGCTGGTCGAGTGGCTACACCTTC. Residues: CASSYRWSSGYTF.

This clone was detected only once. A single base separates this from a much larger clone, so it may be a read error. This same CDR3 is encoded by further DNA sequences in the sample. The V call is TRBV7-2, the J call TRBJ2-2; no clear D gene. Germline V CDR1 and CDR2: SGHTA, FQGNSA. V gave up 2 bases and J gave up 1 base, with 5 bases separating them. The CDR3 is made up of 14 amino acids. The CDR3 DNA sequence: TGTGCCAGCAGCTTATTCCAGAACACCGGGGAGCTGTTTTTT. Protein product: CASSLFQNTGELFF.

Here the CDR3 reads CASTPRTGTLNTEAFF. The CDR3 nucleotides are TGTGCCAGCACCCCTAGGACAGGGACACTGAACACTGAAGCTTTCTTT. The V and J genes are TRBV5-5 and TRBJ1-1; 8 bases match TRBD1. Germline-derived CDR1 and CDR2 are SGHKS and YYEKEE (reference sequence). V shed 6 bases, J shed 0 bases, and the junction held 10 bases outside the gene matches. This CDR3 has 16 residues.

Comment on this clone: The same CDR3 is also encoded by other DNA sequences in this sample. The chain is built from TRBV28 and TRBJ2-7; TRBD2 is a possible D gene (6 bases). The ends were cut back, 6 bases at V and 4 bases at J, with 10 bases in the middle. The CDR3 extends over 12 amino acids. Germline V gene sequence: CDR1 MDHEN, CDR2 SYDVKM. The DNA for the CDR3 is TGTGCCAGCAGCCTCGGGAGTTACGAGCAGTACTTC. Translation gives CASSLGSYEQYF.

V usage is TRBV6-1 and J usage is TRBJ2-1, with TRBD1 matching 7 bases. Trimming removed 0 bases from V and 4 bases from J; junction bases left unmatched: 12. The CDR3 extends over 18 amino acids. CDR1 is MNHNS and CDR2 is SASEGT in the germline V gene. CDR3 amino acids: CASSEAGDFGTAYNEQFF. CDR3 nucleotides: TGTGCCAGCAGTGAAGCGGGGGATTTTGGGACAGCTTACAATGAGCAGTTCTTC.

This clone was detected only a few times. Different DNA sequences within this sample yield the same CDR3. This sequence joins TRBV20-1 and TRBJ1-1; D gene ambiguous. CDR3 length: 10 residues. Germline V gives CDR1 DFQATT, CDR2 SNEGSKA (reference sequence). Trimming shortened V by 3 bases and J by 4 bases, and 3 bases separated the two germline ends. DNA of the CDR3: TGCAGTGCTAGGCGCACTGAAGCTTTCTTT. Translating gives CSARRTEAFF.

This sequence joins TRBV6-1 and TRBJ1-5, with D uncertain. V lost 6 bases to trimming and J lost 7 bases, with 19 bases between them. The CDR3 runs 15 residues. Looked up from germline, CDR1 is MNHNS and CDR2 is SASEGT. DNA of the CDR3: TGTGCCAGCAGCTATCTAGGGATACCAGTACAGCCCCAGCATTTT. Encoded protein: CASSYLGIPVQPQHF.

As regards this clone: The identical CDR3 is also encoded by other nucleotide sequences in the sample. The J gene is TRBJ2-5, the V gene TRBV5-1, with D unresolved. This CDR3 spans 14 amino acids. The germline V gene has CDR1 SGHRS and CDR2 YFSETQ. V lost 0 bases, J lost 1 base, and 7 bases lay in between. In nucleotides, the CDR3 is TGCGCCAGCAGCTTGGGACGGCCCCAAGAGACCCAGTACTTC. Translating gives CASSLGRPQETQYF.

The CDR3 sequence: CASSFRTGVDQPQHF. CDR3 bases: TGTGCCAGCAGTTTCCGGACAGGGGTCGATCAGCCCCAGCATTTT. The chain employs TRBV28 and TRBJ1-5; 9 bases map to TRBD1. Trimming took 3 bases from V and 5 from J; bases not matched to a gene: 5. Germline CDR1 and CDR2: MDHEN and SYDVKM. This CDR3 is built from 15 residues. The full variable domain, completed using reference TRBV28 and TRBJ1-5, is DVKVTQSSRYLVKRTGEKVFLECVQDMDHENMFWYRQDPGLGLRLIYFSYDVKMKEKGDIPEGYSVSREKKERFSLILESASTNQTSMYLCASSFRTGVDQPQHFGDGTRLSIL.